Following are 8 T cell receptor beta chains from one sample sequenced in a study of blood T cell repertoires in COVID-19. Data came from immunoSEQ multiplex PCR; TCRdb stores just in-frame clones and leaves some out. The data contain approximately 380,000 clones, 85% of them singletons. Sequencing was performed on peripheral blood. These receptors were obtained from a woman aged 18-29 years with acute or convalescent COVID-19.

The V and J genes are TRBV3-1 (or the pseudogene TRBV3-2) and TRBJ1-2; 9 positions match TRBD1. J was trimmed by 4 bases and V by 5 bases; bases with no gene match: 5. CDR1 is LGHDT and CDR2 is YNNKEL in the germline V gene (reference sequence). This CDR3 region has 14 residues. The CDR3 is CASSLGTGTYGYTF. The CDR3 region has the DNA TGTGCCAGCAGCTTAGGGACAGGGACCTATGGCTACACCTTC.

The CDR3 coding sequence is TGTGCCAGCAGTCGGACTAGCGGGAGAGCAGATACGCAGTATTTT. It yields the protein CASSRTSGRADTQYF. The chain has TRBV7-3 and TRBJ2-3, with 13 nucleotides matching TRBD2. Trimming at V came to 6 bases and at J to 4 bases, leaving 4 bases not matched to a gene. The CDR3 has 15 amino acids. Germline V gives CDR1 SGHTA, CDR2 FQGTGA. Full variable domain (missing parts from reference TRBV7-3 and TRBJ2-3): GAGVSQTPSNKVTEKGKYVELRCDPISGHTALYWYRQSLGQGPEFLIYFQGTGAADDSGLPNDRFFAVRPEGSVSTLKIQRTERGDSAVYLCASSRTSGRADTQYFGPGTRLTVL.

This clone was seen just once. The genes are TRBV3-1 (or the pseudogene TRBV3-2) and TRBJ2-7; D not resolved. The ends were cut back, 2 bases at V and 0 bases at J, with 2 bases in the middle. Germline V gene data show CDR1 as LGHDT and CDR2 as YNNKEL (reference sequence). The CDR3 loop spans 12 amino acids. The CDR3 region is CASSQLSYEQYF. DNA of the CDR3: TGTGCCAGCAGCCAACTCTCCTACGAGCAGTACTTC.

The chain uses TRBV29-1 and TRBJ1-1, with TRBD1 matching 7 bases. Germline assignment: CDR1 SQVTM and CDR2 ANQGSEA. The CDR3 has 14 amino acids. V was clipped by 3 bases and J by 0 bases; unmatched bases: 4. The CDR3 DNA sequence: TGCAGCGTTGAGGAGACAGGGTTGAACACTGAAGCTTTCTTT. Amino acid sequence: CSVEETGLNTEAFF.

This chain uses TRBV9 with TRBJ2-3; 11 positions agree with TRBD2. Germline trimming cut 0 bases from V and 2 bases from J; bases unmatched to any gene: 5. CDR3 length: 17 amino acids. Looked up from germline, CDR1 is SGDLS and CDR2 is YYNGEE. CDR3 DNA sequence: TGTGCCAGCAGCGTAGATTGGGGACTAGCGGTCACAGATACGCAGTATTTT. It codes for CASSVDWGLAVTDTQYF.

The chain uses TRBV6-5 and TRBJ2-7; the match to TRBD1 covers 8 bases. Germline CDR1 reads MNHEY; CDR2 reads SVGAGI. The CDR3 spans 15 residues. Trimming took 6 bases from V and 5 from J; bases not matched to a gene: 12. The chain's CDR3 is CASSRPYQGANEQYF. In DNA, the CDR3 is TGTGCCAGCAGCCGTCCGTACCAGGGGGCGAACGAGCAGTACTTC.

This chain connects TRBV27 to TRBJ1-5; no firm D call. Looked up from germline, CDR1 is MNHEY and CDR2 is SMNVEV (reference sequence). Trimming left V 4 bases short and J 11 bases short, with 18 bases between. This CDR3 has 14 amino acids. The CDR3 DNA is TGTGCCAGCAGTTCCTTGTTACGTGGGAGGGCCCAGCATTTT. It specifies CASSSLLRGRAQHF.

The chain couples TRBV12-3 or TRBV12-4 to TRBJ2-1; D is ambiguous. The V and J ends lost 5 bases and 6 bases respectively, with 5 bases between them. The CDR3 spans 11 residues. CDR3 DNA: TGTGCCAGCAGTGAGGTCAATGAGCAGTTCTTC. It codes for CASSEVNEQFF.